A selection of T cell receptor beta chains follows, all from one sample in a study of cytomegalovirus exposure and HLA in healthy donors. TCRdb keeps only in-frame clones here, not all; method: immunoSEQ multiplex PCR. This sample yields approximately 100,000 clones, of which roughly three quarters are seen a single time; roughly 4% belongs to the top ten. The sequenced material came from PBMCs. The receptors stem from a female donor in good health and CMV-seropositive. The CDR3 runs from the conserved cysteine through the conserved F or W. The D gene is left open where the match is weak. Clone size is stated in some rows and not others, as once, few, many or a class when expanded.

clone_size,j_call,v_call,d_call,cdr3_aa,cdr3_nt
.,TRBJ2-7,TRBV10-2,.,CASRSGTNYEQYF,TGCGCCAGCAGGAGCGGGACAAACTACGAGCAGTACTTC
.,TRBJ1-1,TRBV18,.,CASSRAGAPNTEAFF,TGTGCCAGCTCCCGCGCGGGCGCCCCGAACACTGAAGCTTTCTTT
few,TRBJ1-4,TRBV7-2,.,CASSLESGAGANEKLFF,TGTGCCAGCAGCTTAGAATCTGGGGCGGGGGCTAATGAAAAACTGTTTTTT
.,TRBJ1-2,TRBV6-5,.,CASNQKGPLIYGYTF,TGTGCCAGCAATCAAAAGGGGCCCCTTATCTATGGCTACACCTTC
.,TRBJ1-1,TRBV6-5,TRBD1,CASSRETGGTEAFF,TGTGCCAGCAGTCGCGAAACAGGGGGCACTGAAGCTTTCTTT
.,TRBJ2-4,TRBV2,.,CASFGRGAKNIQYF,TGTGCCAGCTTCGGCAGGGGAGCCAAAAACATTCAGTACTTC
few,TRBJ1-2,TRBV15,.,CATSRDSQAAAHGYTF,TGTGCCACCAGCAGAGATTCTCAGGCCGCCGCCCATGGCTACACCTTC
.,TRBJ1-1,TRBV5-1,TRBD1,CASSQDRLSEAFF,TGCGCCAGCAGCCAGGACAGGTTGTCTGAAGCTTTCTTT
.,TRBJ2-4,TRBV5-5,.,CASSVNLSKNSQYF,TGTGCCAGCAGCGTGAATTTATCCAAAAACAGTCAGTACTTC
.,TRBJ2-5,TRBV27,.,CASSPLGQGQETQYF,TGTGCCAGCAGTCCCCTGGGTCAGGGGCAAGAGACCCAGTACTTC
.,TRBJ1-1,TRBV7-2,.,CASSPRLIQNTEAFF,TGTGCCAGCAGCCCCCGACTCATACAGAACACTGAAGCTTTCTTT
.,TRBJ1-5,TRBV27,TRBD1,CASSRTGGSHQPQHF,TGTGCCAGCAGTCGGACAGGGGGCAGCCATCAGCCCCAGCATTTT
.,TRBJ1-4,TRBV19,TRBD1,CASSTTGTGGQKLFF,TGTGCCAGTAGTACCACCGGGACAGGGGGTCAAAAACTGTTTTTT
once,TRBJ2-2,TRBV5-1,TRBD1,CASSWDRVNTGELFF,TGCGCCAGCAGCTGGGACAGGGTGAACACCGGGGAGCTGTTTTTT
.,TRBJ1-2,TRBV19,TRBD1,CASRDRGYGYTF,TGTGCCAGTAGAGACAGGGGCTATGGCTACACCTTC
few,TRBJ2-6,TRBV5-8,.,CASRNSQLAGANVLTF,TGTGCCAGCAGGAATTCCCAGCTAGCCGGGGCCAACGTCCTGACTTTC
.,TRBJ1-2,TRBV11-2,.,CASSLGGLNYGYTF,TGTGCCAGCAGCCTTGGGGGCCTCAACTATGGCTACACCTTC
.,TRBJ2-7,TRBV11-2,.,CASSPFGEQYF,TGTGCCAGCAGCCCCTTCGGGGAGCAGTACTTC
.,TRBJ2-1,TRBV11-2,TRBD1,CASSRDRVYNEQFF,TGTGCCAGCAGCCGGGACAGGGTCTACAATGAGCAGTTCTTC
.,TRBJ2-7,TRBV19,TRBD2,CASSTTSGGVVPYF,TGTGCCAGTAGTACGACTAGCGGGGGCGTGGTTCCGTACTTC
few,TRBJ2-7,TRBV5-5,TRBD1,CASSSGEGQGSNEQYF,TGTGCCAGCAGCTCGGGGGAGGGACAGGGTTCTAACGAGCAGTACTTC
.,TRBJ1-6,TRBV6-5,TRBD1,CASSRTGEDNSPLHF,TGTGCCAGCAGTCGGACAGGGGAAGATAATTCACCCCTCCACTTT
.,TRBJ2-1,TRBV11-3,.,CASSHRGAGQGGGEQFF,TGTGCCAGCAGCCACCGGGGGGCCGGACAGGGTGGGGGTGAGCAGTTCTTC
.,TRBJ2-6,TRBV14,.,CASSQEGSGANGLTF,TGTGCCAGCAGCCAAGAAGGTTCTGGGGCCAACGGCCTGACTTTC
.,TRBJ2-5,TRBV7-9,TRBD2,CSSSLLAGSHQETQYF,TGTTCCAGCAGCTTGCTAGCGGGATCCCACCAAGAGACCCAGTACTTC
.,TRBJ1-2,TRBV5-4,.,CASSPGRGAYGYTF,TGTGCCAGCAGCCCAGGACGGGGGGCTTATGGCTACACCTTC
.,TRBJ1-6,TRBV7-2,TRBD1,CASSRRGGTNSPLHF,TGTGCCAGCAGCCGTAGAGGGGGCACAAATTCACCCCTCCACTTT
few,TRBJ2-7,TRBV25-1,TRBD1,CASSDGTGWYEQYF,TGTGCCAGCAGTGATGGGACAGGGTGGTACGAGCAGTACTTC
.,TRBJ2-3,TRBV28,TRBD2,CASPPDRGGGTDTQYF,TGTGCCAGCCCCCCAGATCGGGGGGGAGGGACAGATACGCAGTATTTT
.,TRBJ2-7,TRBV19,.,CASSPGLYEQYF,TGTGCCAGTAGTCCCGGACTCTACGAGCAGTACTTC
.,TRBJ2-4,TRBV7-9,.,CSSSLDGDIQYF,TGTTCCAGCAGCTTAGACGGAGACATTCAGTACTTC
few,TRBJ1-6,TRBV27,.,CASRTGGERSPLHF,TGTGCCAGCAGAACTGGAGGGGAGAGATCACCCCTCCACTTT
few,TRBJ1-6,TRBV5-1,.,CASSLKGGSYNSPLHF,TGCGCCAGCAGCTTGAAAGGGGGCTCCTATAATTCACCCCTCCACTTT
once,TRBJ1-5,TRBV4-2,TRBD1,CASSQVQGGGQPQHF,TGTGCCAGCAGCCAAGTACAGGGGGGTGGTCAGCCCCAGCATTTT
.,TRBJ2-2,TRBV6-5,.,CASSLPGVDTGELFF,TGTGCCAGCAGCCTCCCGGGGGTGGACACCGGGGAGCTGTTTTTT
.,TRBJ1-2,TRBV15,.,CATSRRIGGGTASF,TGTGCCACCAGCAGACGTATCGGGGGGGGCACGGCTTCCTTC
few,TRBJ1-2,TRBV4-3,.,CASSQDSQGSIYGYTF,TGCGCCAGCAGCCAAGATTCTCAGGGGAGCATCTATGGCTACACCTTC
.,TRBJ2-6,TRBV5-1,.,CASSLGSSGANGLTF,TGCGCCAGCAGCTTGGGTAGCTCTGGGGCCAACGGCCTGACTTTC
.,TRBJ2-3,TRBV7-9,TRBD2,CASSLEASGNTDTQYF,TGTGCCAGCAGCTTAGAAGCTAGCGGAAACACAGATACGCAGTATTTT
.,TRBJ2-7,TRBV7-2,TRBD2,CASGLAGGGEQYF,TGTGCCAGCGGCCTAGCGGGGGGGGGCGAGCAGTACTTC
.,TRBJ1-4,TRBV18,TRBD1,CASSPPGDRGTNEKLFF,TGTGCCAGCTCACCACCGGGGGACAGAGGCACTAATGAAAAACTGTTTTTT
.,TRBJ1-1,TRBV14,.,CASSLSMGSPAFF,TGTGCCAGCAGCCTATCTATGGGCTCTCCGGCTTTCTTT
.,TRBJ2-5,TRBV30,.,CAWRAESAVTQYF,TGTGCCTGGAGGGCAGAGTCGGCGGTGACCCAGTACTTC
.,TRBJ2-5,TRBV30,TRBD1,CAWAGGFGETQYF,TGTGCCTGGGCAGGGGGCTTTGGGGAGACCCAGTACTTC
.,TRBJ2-1,TRBV9,.,CASGGGRAYNEQFF,TGTGCCAGCGGGGGCGGGCGGGCCTACAATGAGCAGTTCTTC
.,TRBJ2-3,TRBV5-6,TRBD2,CASSFMAGVDTQYF,TGTGCCAGCAGCTTTATGGCGGGAGTGGATACGCAGTATTTT
.,TRBJ2-7,TRBV7-9,.,CASSTGVGYEQYF,TGTGCCAGCAGCACGGGAGTGGGCTACGAGCAGTACTTC
.,TRBJ1-2,TRBV2,.,CASAGPNYGYTF,TGTGCCAGTGCGGGGCCAAACTATGGCTACACCTTC
few,TRBJ1-1,TRBV7-9,.,CSSSTTGPEAFF,TGTTCCAGCAGCACGACAGGCCCTGAAGCTTTCTTT
.,TRBJ2-6,TRBV28,TRBD1,CASSPPAGTGSFGANVLTF,TGTGCCAGCAGTCCACCAGCCGGGACAGGGTCTTTTGGGGCCAACGTCCTGACTTTC
once,TRBJ2-1,TRBV6-5,TRBD2,CASSLSGRAGDEQFF,TGTGCCAGCAGTTTGAGCGGGAGGGCCGGGGATGAGCAGTTCTTC
.,TRBJ2-2,TRBV19,.,CASPSPTGELFF,TGTGCCAGTCCCTCCCCCACCGGGGAGCTGTTTTTT
.,TRBJ1-4,TRBV5-1,TRBD1,CASSWTGAGEKLFF,TGCGCCAGCAGCTGGACAGGGGCCGGAGAAAAACTGTTTTTT
.,TRBJ1-6,TRBV19,.,CASSIGGAPRNSPLHF,TGTGCCAGTAGTATCGGCGGGGCGCCTAGGAATTCACCCCTCCACTTT